This T cell receptor beta chain was sequenced during a study of OX40 agonist ivuxolimab in advanced cancers. General study points: With doses of 0.1 to 3.0 mg/kg, CD4+ and CD8+ blood T cells had undergone clonal expansion by week 6. Researchers did not establish what antigens the expanded peripheral T cells target.

Note on this clone: No antigen is known for it.

Germline V lookup: CDR1 SGDLS, CDR2 YYNGEE. This CDR3 spans 15 amino acids. V shed 0 bases and J 5 bases; nucleotides not matched to a gene: 2. Here immunoSEQ multiplex PCR was the method, and the copy in TCRdb shows in-frame clones only, minus some. The data hold about 50,000 clones, with roughly 84% observed a single time. The specimen was CD4+ or CD8+ T cells sorted from blood, collected in a trial of the OX40 agonist ivuxolimab. This TCR derives from an adult with an advanced solid tumor such as melanoma, head and neck, liver or kidney cancer. The chain links TRBV9 to TRBJ2-5, with 12 nucleotides matching TRBD2. CDR3 amino acids: CASSVGLAGDETQYF. The CDR3 DNA sequence: TGTGCCAGCAGCGTAGGACTAGCGGGGGACGAGACCCAGTACTTC.